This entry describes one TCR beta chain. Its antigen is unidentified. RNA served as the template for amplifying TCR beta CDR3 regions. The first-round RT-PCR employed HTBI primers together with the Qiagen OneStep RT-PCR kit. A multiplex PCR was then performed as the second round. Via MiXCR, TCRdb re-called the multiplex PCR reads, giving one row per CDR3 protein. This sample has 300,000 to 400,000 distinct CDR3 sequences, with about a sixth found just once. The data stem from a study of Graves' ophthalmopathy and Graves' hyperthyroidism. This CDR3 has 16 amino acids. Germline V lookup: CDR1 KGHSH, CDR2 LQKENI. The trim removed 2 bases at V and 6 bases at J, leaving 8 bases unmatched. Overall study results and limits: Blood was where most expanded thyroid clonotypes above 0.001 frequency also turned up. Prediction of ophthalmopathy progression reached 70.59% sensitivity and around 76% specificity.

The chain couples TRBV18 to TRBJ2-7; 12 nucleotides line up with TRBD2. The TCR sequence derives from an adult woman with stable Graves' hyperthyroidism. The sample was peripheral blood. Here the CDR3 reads CASSPGSGLAGREQYF. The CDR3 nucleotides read TGTGCCAGCTCACCAGGATCAGGACTAGCGGGACGCGAGCAGTACTTC.